What follows is one TCR beta chain and its context. V lost 3 bases to trimming and J lost 6 bases, with 14 bases between them. Germline lookup yields CDR1 SQVTM and CDR2 ANQGSEA. The CDR3 has 13 amino acids. Sequencing was performed with immunoSEQ multiplex PCR; in TCRdb, only in-frame clones are kept and a portion is missing. The sample lists around 320,000 clones, around 89% seen once, with 3.5% to 4.5% in the top ten. This entry comes from a study of blood T cell repertoires in COVID-19. In the study overall: Italy, Spain and the United States were the sources of the convalescent and acute COVID-19 samples.

What was sequenced was PBMCs or T cells enriched from blood (not recorded which). The chain joins TRBV29-1 to TRBJ1-2, with D perhaps TRBD1 (5 bases). The clonotype originates from a woman aged 18-29 years with acute COVID-19. CDR3 loop: CSVEVVRAHGYTF. The CDR3 nucleotides are TGCAGCGTTGAGGTGGTCAGGGCCCATGGCTACACCTTC.